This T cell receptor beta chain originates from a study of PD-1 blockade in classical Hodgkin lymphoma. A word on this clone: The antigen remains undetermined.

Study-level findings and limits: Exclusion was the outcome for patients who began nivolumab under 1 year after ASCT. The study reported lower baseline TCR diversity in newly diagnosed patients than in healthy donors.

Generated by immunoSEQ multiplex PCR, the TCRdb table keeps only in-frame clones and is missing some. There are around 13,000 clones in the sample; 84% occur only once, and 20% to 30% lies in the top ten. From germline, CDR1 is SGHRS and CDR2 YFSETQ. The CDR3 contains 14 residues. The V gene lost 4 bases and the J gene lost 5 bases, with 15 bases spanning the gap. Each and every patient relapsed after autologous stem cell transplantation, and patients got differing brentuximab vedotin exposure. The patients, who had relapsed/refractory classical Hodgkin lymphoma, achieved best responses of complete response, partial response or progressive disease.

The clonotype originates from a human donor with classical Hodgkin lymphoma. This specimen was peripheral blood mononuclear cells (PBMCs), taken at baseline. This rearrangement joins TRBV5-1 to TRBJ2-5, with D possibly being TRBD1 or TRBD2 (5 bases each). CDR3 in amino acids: CASSGTGKSETQYF. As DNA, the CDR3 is TGCGCCAGCAGCGGGACCGGGAAATCGGAGACCCAGTACTTC.